This TCR beta chain derives from a study of identical twins. TCRdb fed the 5' RACE reads into MiXCR, producing one record per CDR3 protein. In the table there are 690,000 or so distinct CDR3 sequences, 8.6% of which are singletons. Worth noting for this clonotype: Antigen: not known.

Every sampled donor was Caucasian and healthy. CDR3 length equals 19 residues. Germline CDR1 and CDR2: LNHNV and YYDKDF (reference sequence). V shed 2 bases, J shed 4 bases, and the junction held 16 bases outside the gene matches. Whole-study results and caveats: Modelling underestimated the level of out-of-frame TCR alpha sharing observed in monozygotic twins. Within cord blood, abundant beta clonotypes carried fewer insertions, but memory repertoires showed no such trend.

In addition, the sample was reused for a study of yellow fever vaccine responses in identical twins.

The TCR originated in a woman younger than 35 in good health. V and J are TRBV15 and TRBJ2-1; 8 bases are shared with TRBD2. The sample comprised PBMCs. CDR3 nucleotides: TGTGCCACCAGCAGACCCCCGGGGGATAGCGGGGTACGATACAATGAGCAGTTCTTC. Its protein product is CATSRPPGDSGVRYNEQFF.